This TCR beta chain was sequenced in a study of T-cell memory formation after mild COVID-19. Study-level information: Clusters of TCRs were largely donor specific. General study results and limits: Clones which contracted sat mainly in CM and EM if CD4+, and in EMRA if CD8+.

TCRdb used MiXCR to reprocess the 5' RACE reads, holding one entry per CDR3 protein. The data hold approximately 500,000 distinct CDR3 sequences, with roughly 25% observed a single time. Germline V gene data show CDR1 as SEHNR and CDR2 as FQNEAQ (reference sequence). V was shortened by 4 bases and J by 1 base, with 17 bases between the two germline ends. The CDR3 is 18 residues long. Details on this clonotype: Its cognate antigen is unknown.

J is TRBJ2-6 and V is TRBV7-9; D assignment may be TRBD1 or TRBD2 (5 bases each). The source is an adult woman who had mild COVID-19 (a few samples of this study predate the infection). Cell type and time point are not known. Sample: PBMCs or a T cell subset sorted from them (not recorded which). CDR3 DNA: TGTGCCAGCAGCTGGCTAGGGGCGACTATTTCTGGGGCCAACGTCCTGACTTTC. It yields the protein CASSWLGATISGANVLTF.